A selection of T cell receptor beta chains follows, all from one sample in a study of metastatic and nonmetastatic thyroid tumors. TCRdb re-called clones from the PCR reads using MiXCR. This repertoire shows tens of thousands of clones, around 10% found once; its top ten account for approximately 22%. Sequenced material: blood. These receptors were taken from a female donor with papillary thyroid cancer or a benign thyroid nodule (not recorded which). Some clones in this sample may be carry-over from other donors' samples. Both conserved end residues are part of each CDR3. D genes are given only for firm matches. For some rows the clone size is stated as once, few or many, or as a class when expanded; others skip it.

NA TRBJ1-3 TRBV6-1 NA TGTGCCAGCAGTAAGGCAGGGTCTGGAAACACCATATATTTT CASSKAGSGNTIYF
many TRBJ2-1 TRBV18 TRBD2 TGTGCCAGCTCACCACCTTCTAGCGGGAGGGCCGGGTCTGAGCAGTTCTTC CASSPPSSGRAGSEQFF
many TRBJ2-7 TRBV18 NA TGTGCCAGCTCACCACCGGGTCGGGCCCTCTACGAGCAGTACTTC CASSPPGRALYEQYF
few TRBJ2-7 TRBV28 NA TGTGCCAGCAGTTTACGCAGGAGAGAGCAGTACTTC CASSLRRREQYF
many TRBJ1-2 TRBV16 NA TGTGCCAGCAGCCAATCGGGGGGCGGCTACACCTTC CASSQSGGGYTF
many TRBJ1-2 TRBV13 TRBD1 TGTGCCAGCAGCGACGGGACAGCCCGTAACTATGGCTACACCTTC CASSDGTARNYGYTF
many TRBJ2-7 TRBV20-1 TRBD2 TGCAGTGCTAGCTCCGGGACTAGCAACTACGAGCAGTACTTC CSASSGTSNYEQYF
NA TRBJ2-7 TRBV6-5 NA TGTGCCAGCAGTTCCTTAACACATTCAAGCTCCTACGAGCAGTACTTC CASSSLTHSSSYEQYF
many TRBJ2-7 TRBV7-6 TRBD2 TGTGCCAGCAGCTTGATGACTAGCGGGAGAAGCGAGCAGTACTTC CASSLMTSGRSEQYF
many TRBJ1-1 TRBV20-1 NA TGCAGTGCTGCCCCACGGGGCAAGAACACTGAAGCTTTCTTT CSAAPRGKNTEAFF
NA TRBJ2-7 TRBV3-1 NA TGTGCCAGCAGCCTGGGCCTTAGTGTCTCCTGCGAGCAGTACTTC CASSLGLSVSCEQYF
many TRBJ2-7 TRBV20-1 TRBD1 TGCAGTGCTAGACCGACAGGGTACGAGCAGTACTTC CSARPTGYEQYF
many TRBJ2-2 TRBV20-1 TRBD1 TGCAGTGCTAGAGCCGGGACAGGGGCCTCCGTGAGCACCGGGGAGCTGTTTTTT CSARAGTGASVSTGELFF
NA TRBJ2-3 TRBV6-1 TRBD1 TGTGCCAGCAGTGCCCGACAGGGCGCAACAGATACGCAGTATTTT CASSARQGATDTQYF
many TRBJ1-5 TRBV28 NA TGTGCCAGCAGTTTGACAGGACTCAATCAGCCCCAGCATTTT CASSLTGLNQPQHF
many TRBJ2-5 TRBV7-9 TRBD2 TGTGCCAGCAGGGAAATCGGGACTAGCGGGAGTGGTGAGACCCAGTACTTC CASREIGTSGSGETQYF
many TRBJ2-3 TRBV2 TRBD2 TGTGCCAGCAGTGAAGAAGGGACTAGCGGCCCCACAGATACGCAGTATTTT CASSEEGTSGPTDTQYF
many TRBJ2-1 TRBV20-1 NA TGCAGTGCTAGAGAAGTGGGTCGTGAGCAGTTCTTC CSAREVGREQFF
many TRBJ2-1 TRBV29-1 TRBD2 TGCAGCGTTGGGTCTAGCGGGACCAGTGAGCAGTTCTTC CSVGSSGTSEQFF
NA TRBJ1-3 TRBV10-1 TRBD1 TGCGCCAGCAGTGGGACAGGGACTGGAAACACCATATATTTT CASSGTGTGNTIYF
many TRBJ2-5 TRBV4-1 NA TGCGCCAGCAGCCAAGTTGGCCTCGGGGGGACCCAGTACTTC CASSQVGLGGTQYF
many TRBJ1-4 TRBV7-9 TRBD1 TGTGCCAGCAGCCCGGGATCAGGGGGCTCGGAAAAACTGTTTTTT CASSPGSGGSEKLFF
many TRBJ1-3 TRBV9 NA TGTGCCAGCAGTAGGTCTGGAAACACCATATATTTT CASSRSGNTIYF